This TCR beta chain comes out of a study of T cells in Graves' hyperthyroidism and ophthalmopathy. The CDR3 consists of 15 residues. Unmatched junction bases numbered 6, after V lost 5 bases and J lost 4 bases. Germline V CDR1 and CDR2: SGHKS, YYEKEE (reference sequence). Amplified TCR beta CDR3 regions derived from RNA transcripts. TCR CDR3 underwent first-round RT-PCR with the HTBI primer set. Each CDR3 protein is one row after TCRdb ran MiXCR on the multiplex PCR reads. The profile shows about 590,000 distinct CDR3 sequences, 15% to 19% of them singletons. Uncontrolled infections, other autoimmune diseases, pregnancy or lactation led to exclusion of patients. Diagnosis rested on symptoms, serum thyroxine and TRAb, thyroid ultrasound, and orbital computed tomography. PBMCs were obtained from 10 ml fresh peripheral blood. This clonotype was counted ten times or more.

V is TRBV5-5 and J is TRBJ1-6, with 7 nucleotides matching TRBD1. This clonotype originated in a woman aged 25-40 years with Graves' hyperthyroidism. Sequences were obtained from blood. CDR3 region: CASSPTGNYNSPLHF. The CDR3 DNA reads TGTGCCAGCAGTCCGACAGGGAATTATAATTCACCCCTCCACTTT.